These 20 T cell receptor beta chains share one sample of origin, sequenced in a study of blood T cells in healthy people across ages. Through a sample-barcoded 5' primer and a J-beta primer mix, a second PCR was run for roughly 6 to 12 cycles. TCRdb reprocessed the 5' RACE reads with MiXCR, giving one entry per CDR3 protein. The top ten clones hold 9.4% of a sample with 600,000 to 850,000 distinct CDR3 sequences, just under 25% of them seen once. The sample was also linked to a second study, of T cells of mothers and their children.

Sequences were obtained from blood. The origin of the receptors is a boy between 10 and 17 years old in good health.

In this sample, this clonotype turned up a few times. The chain links TRBV4-1 to TRBJ1-2, with no clear D. The germline CDR1 and CDR2 sequences are MGHRA and YSYEKL. With 0 bases removed from V and 9 bases from J, the gap between germline ends came to 5 bases. This CDR3 is built from 11 residues. CDR3 nucleotides: TGCGCCAGCAGCCAAGATAGGAGCTACACCTTC. It codes for CASSQDRSYTF.

This chain links TRBV29-1 with TRBJ2-2, with D unresolved. The germline gives CDR1 SQVTM, CDR2 ANQGSEA. CDR3 length: 11 amino acids. V lost 1 base and J lost 6, with 3 bases in between. The CDR3 protein is CSVEVPGELFF. The CDR3 coding sequence is TGCAGCGTTGAAGTCCCCGGGGAGCTGTTTTTT.

This clonotype was counted a single time. One end of the junction varies from germline; a read error may be responsible. CDR3 in amino acids: CSVEDLENYAYTF. For the CDR3, the DNA is TGCAGCGTTGAAGATCTCGAGAACTATGCCTACACCTTC. The chain is built from TRBV29-1 and TRBJ1-2; D is unresolved. This CDR3 is built from 13 residues. Germline lookup yields CDR1 SQVTM and CDR2 ANQGSEA.

The table lists this clonotype with many counts. The genes are TRBV29-1 and TRBJ1-4; TRBD1 agrees at 8 bases. V shed 6 bases and J 4 bases; nucleotides not matched to a gene: 7. This CDR3 comprises 14 residues. CDR1 and CDR2 (germline): SQVTM, ANQGSEA. Here the CDR3 DNA reads TGCAGCGTCGCGGACAGGGCCGATAATGAAAAACTGTTTTTT. Protein sequence: CSVADRADNEKLFF.

The V call is TRBV5-1, the J call TRBJ2-5, with a weak D call TRBD1 (6 bases). CDR3 length: 14 residues. Trimming cost V 3 bases and J 5 bases, with 14 bases left between them. Germline lookup yields CDR1 SGHRS and CDR2 YFSETQ. In DNA form, the CDR3 reads TGCGCCAGCAGCTCTAGACAGGCCGGGGAGACCCAGTACTTC. It is translated as CASSSRQAGETQYF.

In its sample, this clonotype was seen many times. This rearrangement joins TRBV6-6 to TRBJ1-4, with D maybe TRBD1 (5 bases). In germline, CDR1 is MNHNY, CDR2 SVGAGI (reference sequence). V lost 3 bases, J lost 2 bases, and 16 bases lay in between. The CDR3 length is 17 residues. The CDR3 protein is CASSYHSAGTTNEKLFF. In DNA form, the CDR3 reads TGTGCCAGCAGTTATCACTCAGCGGGGACCACTAATGAAAAACTGTTTTTT.

Only a few counts were recorded for this clonotype. The V and J genes are TRBV11-2 and TRBJ2-2; D is unclear. CDR1 and CDR2 (germline): SGHAT, FQNNGV. V was trimmed by 7 bases and J by 3 bases, leaving 15 bases between them. There are 15 residues in the CDR3. CDR3 sequence reads: CASTPIRPYTGELFF. CDR3 in DNA: TGTGCCAGCACCCCAATCAGGCCGTACACCGGGGAGCTGTTTTTT. Complete variable domain (other parts from reference TRBV11-2 and TRBJ2-2): EAGVAQSPRYKIIEKRQSVAFWCNPISGHATLYWYQQILGQGPKLLIQFQNNGVVDDSQLPKDRFSAERLKGVDSTLKIQPAKLEDSAVYLCASTPIRPYTGELFFGEGSRLTVL.

V is TRBV6-1 and J is TRBJ2-1, with 8 bases that match TRBD2. The ends lost 6 bases at V and 3 bases at J; junction bases unmatched: 10. Germline V gene sequence: CDR1 MNHNS, CDR2 SASEGT. The CDR3 covers 16 residues. The CDR3 loop reads CASSPSGSGGYNEQFF. DNA for the CDR3: TGTGCCAGCAGCCCCTCCGGCAGCGGGGGCTACAATGAGCAGTTCTTC.

The V call is TRBV24-1, the J call TRBJ2-1, with a tentative D call TRBD2 (5 bases). V gave up 0 bases and J gave up 0 bases, with 14 bases separating them. The CDR3 is made up of 18 amino acids. Germline V CDR1 and CDR2: KGHDR, SFDVKD. The CDR3, as DNA: TGTGCCACCAGTGATTTGCCTAGCCCACCCAGCTCCTACAATGAGCAGTTCTTC. It specifies CATSDLPSPPSSYNEQFF.

This chain links TRBV20-1 with TRBJ2-5, with a possible D match to TRBD1 (5 bases). Germline CDR1 and CDR2: DFQATT and SNEGSKA (reference sequence). This CDR3 contains 12 residues. CDR3: CSAVGPQETQYF. The DNA for the CDR3 is TGCAGCGCAGTGGGGCCCCAAGAGACCCAGTACTTC.

This sequence joins TRBV12-3 or TRBV12-4 and TRBJ1-1, with unresolved D. Trimming stripped 5 bases from V and 1 base from J, with 11 bases between. This CDR3 is 14 amino acids long. The CDR3 loop is CASSPTAENTEAFF. CDR3 bases: TGTGCCAGCAGTCCCACCGCAGAGAACACTGAAGCTTTCTTT.

The chain joins TRBV11-2 to TRBJ2-1; 8 nucleotides match TRBD1. With 5 bases clipped from V and 5 bases from J, the junction kept 8 bases outside the gene matches. The length of the CDR3 is 15 residues. Germline V CDR1 and CDR2: SGHAT, FQNNGV. For the CDR3, the DNA is TGTGCCAGCAGCGCTCGACAGGGGACGGACAATGAGCAGTTCTTC. Translation: CASSARQGTDNEQFF.

V and J are TRBV6-5 and TRBJ1-2; D not resolved. The CDR3 spans 15 residues. Germline CDR1 and CDR2: MNHEY and SVGAGI. V was clipped by 0 bases and J by 5 bases, with 13 bases between them. The CDR3: CASSYSEGSRYGYTF. CDR3 bases: TGTGCCAGCAGTTACTCTGAAGGTTCTCGATATGGCTACACCTTC.

This clonotype was counted a few times. The rearrangement links TRBV5-6 to TRBJ2-1; 7 bases are a match to TRBD1. V shed 2 bases, J shed 6 bases, and the junction held 5 bases outside the gene matches. Germline CDR1 SGHDT, CDR2 YYEEEE. The CDR3 runs to 14 residues. The CDR3 nucleotides read TGTGCCAGCAGCTTAGGGACAGACACCAATGAGCAGTTCTTC. Protein sequence: CASSLGTDTNEQFF.

This CDR3 reads CASSQVGDRETQYF. As DNA, the CDR3 is TGCGCCAGCAGCCAAGTGGGGGACAGAGAGACCCAGTACTTC. The genes are TRBV4-1 and TRBJ2-5; 7 bases align to TRBD1. CDR1 and CDR2 (germline): MGHRA, YSYEKL. Trimming cost V 1 base and J 4 bases; bases outside gene matches: 3. The length of the CDR3 is 14 residues.

This clonotype was detected only a few times. The genes are TRBV12-3 or TRBV12-4 and TRBJ2-1; 10 bases are a match to TRBD2. V was pared by 3 bases and J by 5 bases, with 7 bases of the junction left unmatched. The CDR3 length is 16 residues. This chain's CDR3 is CASSFLAGEGDNEQFF. CDR3 in DNA: TGTGCCAGCAGTTTTCTAGCGGGAGAGGGGGACAATGAGCAGTTCTTC.

This clonotype was counted a few times. The genes are TRBV29-1 and TRBJ2-1; a weak D match, TRBD2 (7 bases). Per germline, CDR1 SQVTM and CDR2 ANQGSEA. This CDR3 is 18 amino acids long. Trimming left V 1 base short and J 3 bases short, with 22 bases between. CDR3 sequence reads: CSVEGRGGGGTRYNEQFF. The CDR3 coding sequence is TGCAGCGTTGAAGGGCGCGGGGGCGGGGGAACGCGCTACAATGAGCAGTTCTTC.

V and J are TRBV5-5 and TRBJ2-5, with unresolved D. The J call may be wrong; the DNA end is better matched by TRBJ2-1. The length of the CDR3 is 12 residues. The germline CDR1 and CDR2 sequences are SGHKS and YYEKEE (reference sequence). The CDR3: CASSLGNPEQFF. In nucleotides, the CDR3 is TGTGCCAGCAGCTTGGGTAATCCAGAGCAGTTCTTC.

The chain employs TRBV18 and TRBJ2-3; TRBD1 agrees at 10 bases. The germline gives CDR1 KGHSH, CDR2 LQKENI. The CDR3 covers 17 residues. V lost 4 bases and J lost 3; bases outside the gene matches: 10. The CDR3 protein is CASSLLRTGGKTDTQYF. DNA of the CDR3: TGTGCCAGCTCACTACTAAGGACAGGGGGAAAGACAGATACGCAGTATTTT.

The chain uses TRBV7-8 and TRBJ1-1; D perhaps matches TRBD1 (6 bases). V was pared by 2 bases and J by 11 bases, with 15 bases between. The CDR3 loop spans 13 amino acids. The germline gives CDR1 SGHVS, CDR2 FQNEAQ. This chain's CDR3 is CASSLLAGGPAFF. In DNA, the CDR3 is TGTGCCAGCAGCTTACTCGCGGGGGGCCCTGCTTTCTTT. The full variable domain, rest sourced from reference TRBV7-8 and TRBJ1-1, is GAGVSQSPRYKVAKRGQDVALRCDPISGHVSLFWYQQALGQGPEFLTYFQNEAQLDKSGLPSDRFFAERPEGSVSTLKIQRTQQEDSAVYLCASSLLAGGPAFFGQGTRLTVV.